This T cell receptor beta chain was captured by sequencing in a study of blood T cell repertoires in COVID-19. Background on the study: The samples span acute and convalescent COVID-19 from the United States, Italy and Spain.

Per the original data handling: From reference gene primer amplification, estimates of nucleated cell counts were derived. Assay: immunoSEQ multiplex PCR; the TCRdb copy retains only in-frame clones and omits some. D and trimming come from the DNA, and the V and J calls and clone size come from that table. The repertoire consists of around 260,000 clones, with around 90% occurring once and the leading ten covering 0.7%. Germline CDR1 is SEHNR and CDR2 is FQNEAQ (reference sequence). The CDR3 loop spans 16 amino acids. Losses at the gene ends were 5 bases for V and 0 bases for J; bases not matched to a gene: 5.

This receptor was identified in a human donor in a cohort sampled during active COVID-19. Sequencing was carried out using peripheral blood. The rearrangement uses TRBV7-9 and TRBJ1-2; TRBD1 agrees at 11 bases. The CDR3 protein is CASSPGQGATNYGYTF. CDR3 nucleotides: TGTGCCAGCAGCCCCGGACAGGGGGCTACTAACTATGGCTACACCTTC.